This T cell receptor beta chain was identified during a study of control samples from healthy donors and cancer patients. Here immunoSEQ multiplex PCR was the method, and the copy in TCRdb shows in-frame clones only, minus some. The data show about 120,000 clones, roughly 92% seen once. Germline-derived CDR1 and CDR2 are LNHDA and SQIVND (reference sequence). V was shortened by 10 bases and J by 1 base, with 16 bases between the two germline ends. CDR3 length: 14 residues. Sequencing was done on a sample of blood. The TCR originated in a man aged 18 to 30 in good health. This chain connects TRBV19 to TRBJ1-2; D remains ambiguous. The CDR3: CATTAGRLNYGYTF. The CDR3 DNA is TGTGCCACCACTGCGGGCCGCCTTAACTATGGCTACACCTTC.